This T cell receptor beta chain is drawn from a study of blood T cell repertoires in COVID-19. The wider study: Samples representing acute and convalescent COVID-19 were sourced from the United States, Italy and Spain. Sources were T cells, B-cell-depleted T cells, or PBMCs; the material itself was cDNA or gDNA.

The trim removed 5 bases at V and 4 bases at J, leaving 7 bases unmatched. Germline CDR1 reads LGHNA; CDR2 reads YSLEER. CDR3 length: 14 residues. Original processing notes: Estimation of nucleated cell counts was performed using reference gene primer amplification. Here immunoSEQ multiplex PCR was the method, and the copy in TCRdb shows in-frame clones only, minus some. V and J calls plus clone size are reproduced from that table; the DNA served to infer D and trimming. The sample shows about 81,000 clones, around 88% of them seen only once. This TCR was sampled from a human donor in a cohort sampled during active COVID-19. The V and J genes are TRBV4-3 and TRBJ1-1, with 7 bases aligning to TRBD1. Sequenced: peripheral blood. DNA of the CDR3: TGCGCCAGCAGCTTTACAGGGGCCGGCACTGAAGCTTTCTTT. This sequence encodes CASSFTGAGTEAFF.